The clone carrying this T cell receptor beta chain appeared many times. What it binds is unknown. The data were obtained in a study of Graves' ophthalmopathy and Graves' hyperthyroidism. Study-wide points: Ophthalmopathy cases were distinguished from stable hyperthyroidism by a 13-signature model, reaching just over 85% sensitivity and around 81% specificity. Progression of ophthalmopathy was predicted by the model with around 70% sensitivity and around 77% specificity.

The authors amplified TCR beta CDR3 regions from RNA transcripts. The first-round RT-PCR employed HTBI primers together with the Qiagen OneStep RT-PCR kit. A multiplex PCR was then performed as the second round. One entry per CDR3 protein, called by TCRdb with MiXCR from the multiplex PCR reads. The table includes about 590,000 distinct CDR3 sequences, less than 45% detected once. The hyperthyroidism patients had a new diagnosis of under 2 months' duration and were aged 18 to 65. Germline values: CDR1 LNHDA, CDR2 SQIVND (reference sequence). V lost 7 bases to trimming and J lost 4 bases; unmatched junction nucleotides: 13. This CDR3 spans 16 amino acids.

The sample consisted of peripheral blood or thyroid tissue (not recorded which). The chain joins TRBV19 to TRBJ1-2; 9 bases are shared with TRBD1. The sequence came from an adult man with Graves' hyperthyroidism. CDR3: CASKPPGTGNIYGYTF. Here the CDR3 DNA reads TGTGCCAGTAAACCGCCCGGGACAGGGAATATCTATGGCTACACCTTC.